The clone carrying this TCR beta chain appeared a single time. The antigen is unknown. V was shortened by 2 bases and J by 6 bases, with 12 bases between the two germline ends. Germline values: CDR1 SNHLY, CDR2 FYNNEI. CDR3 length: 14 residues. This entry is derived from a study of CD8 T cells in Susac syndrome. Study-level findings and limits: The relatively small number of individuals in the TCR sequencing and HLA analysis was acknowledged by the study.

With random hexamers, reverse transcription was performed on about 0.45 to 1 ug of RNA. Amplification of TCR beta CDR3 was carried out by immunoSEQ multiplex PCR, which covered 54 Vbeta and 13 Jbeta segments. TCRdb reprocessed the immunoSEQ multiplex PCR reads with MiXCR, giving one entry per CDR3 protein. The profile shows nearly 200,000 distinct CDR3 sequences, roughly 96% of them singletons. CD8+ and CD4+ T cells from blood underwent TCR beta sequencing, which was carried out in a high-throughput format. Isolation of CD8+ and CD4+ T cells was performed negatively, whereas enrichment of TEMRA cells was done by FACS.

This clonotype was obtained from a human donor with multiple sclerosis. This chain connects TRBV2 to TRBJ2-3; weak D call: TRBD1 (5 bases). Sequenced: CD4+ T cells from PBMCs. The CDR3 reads CASSEMIAGDTQYF. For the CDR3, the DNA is TGTGCCAGCAGTGAAATGATTGCAGGGGATACGCAGTATTTT. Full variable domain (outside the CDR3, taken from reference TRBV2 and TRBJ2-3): EPEVTQTPSHQVTQMGQEVILRCVPISNHLYFYWYRQILGQKVEFLVSFYNNEISEKSEIFDDQFSVERPDGSNFTLKIRSTKLEDSAMYFCASSEMIAGDTQYFGPGTRLTVL.